The 20 T cell receptor beta chains reported below all come from one sample, sequenced in a study of blood T cell repertoires in COVID-19. Using immunoSEQ multiplex PCR, the repertoire was profiled, and TCRdb retains in-frame clones only, with some absent. The sample lists 350,000 to 400,000 clones, around 87% occurring once. The source material was PBMCs or T cells enriched from blood (not recorded which). These receptors all stem from a man aged 40-55 years in a cohort exposed to, infected with or recovered from COVID-19 (not recorded which).

This rearrangement joins TRBV11-2 to TRBJ2-1; 16 bases match TRBD2. CDR3 length equals 17 residues. In germline, CDR1 is SGHAT, CDR2 FQNNGV. The J segment lost 4 bases and the V segment lost 5 bases, leaving 5 bases of the junction unmatched. CDR3 amino acids: CASSPGLAGGSYNEQFF. The CDR3, as DNA: TGTGCCAGCAGCCCGGGACTAGCGGGAGGGAGTTACAATGAGCAGTTCTTC.

This chain joins TRBV5-6 and TRBJ2-7; TRBD2 aligns across 13 bases. CDR1 is SGHDT and CDR2 is YYEEEE in the germline V gene. The CDR3 is 17 amino acids. Germline trimming cut 2 bases from V and 6 bases from J; bases unmatched to any gene: 11. The DNA of the CDR3 is TGTGCCAGCAGCTTTACTAGCGGGAGGGCCTCTGGGGGCGAGCAGTACTTC. This gives the protein CASSFTSGRASGGEQYF.

The chain links TRBV5-1 to TRBJ2-5, with D possibly being TRBD2 (5 bases). Germline CDR1 is SGHRS and CDR2 is YFSETQ. This CDR3 region has 13 residues. Trimming took off 0 bases at V and 6 bases at J, with 9 bases between the two ends. For the CDR3, the DNA is TGCGCCAGCAGCTTGGAGAGGGCGCAGACCCAGTACTTC. As protein: CASSLERAQTQYF. The variable domain in full, with the rest retrieved from reference TRBV5-1 and TRBJ2-5, is KAGVTQTPRYLIKTRGQQVTLSCSPISGHRSVSWYQQTPGQGLQFLFEYFSETQRNKGNFPGRFSGRQFSNSRSEMNVSTLELGDSALYLCASSLERAQTQYFGPGTRLLVL.

This clone has only one observation. The CDR3 nucleotides read TGTGCCTGGAGCGAGCCCGGGACAGCTTTTAATCAGCCCCAGCATTTT. Translation: CAWSEPGTAFNQPQHF. The V call is TRBV30, the J call TRBJ1-5; TRBD1 matches 7 bases. The CDR3 totals 16 residues. Looked up from germline, CDR1 is GTSNPN and CDR2 is SVGIG (reference sequence). J gave up 4 bases and V 3 bases, and 12 bases lay outside the gene matches.

Only one count was recorded for this clone. V usage is TRBV27 and J usage is TRBJ1-5; no reliable D call. CDR3 size: 15 residues. Trimming pared 1 base from V and 0 bases from J, leaving 7 bases between. From germline, CDR1 is MNHEY and CDR2 SMNVEV (reference sequence). CDR3 in amino acids: CASSLLAGSNQPQHF. The CDR3, as DNA: TGTGCCAGCAGTTTATTGGCAGGTAGCAATCAGCCCCAGCATTTT.

DNA for the CDR3: TGTGCCAGCAGAAACCCAGGGGGTGATCAGCCCCAGCATTTT. It codes for CASRNPGGDQPQHF. The rearrangement joins TRBV27 to TRBJ1-5; TRBD1 agrees at 7 bases. Germline V gives CDR1 MNHEY, CDR2 SMNVEV (reference sequence). The CDR3 has 14 residues. After removal of 6 bases from V and 5 bases from J, the junction contained 7 bases not matched to a gene.

The J gene is TRBJ1-1, the V gene TRBV6-6; 12 bases are a match to TRBD1. V lost 6 bases to trimming and J lost 4 bases; unmatched junction nucleotides: 6. The CDR3 runs 15 residues. CDR1 is MNHNY, CDR2 SVGAGI, per germline (reference sequence). The CDR3 sequence is CASSSGQGAITEAFF. In nucleotides, the CDR3 is TGTGCCAGCAGCTCGGGACAGGGGGCGATCACTGAAGCTTTCTTT.

The chain carries TRBV3-1 (or the pseudogene TRBV3-2) and TRBJ2-5, with a weak D call TRBD1 (6 bases). CDR3 length: 15 residues. From germline, CDR1 is LGHDT and CDR2 YNNKEL (reference sequence). Trimming took 4 bases from V and 2 from J, leaving 14 bases between them. This CDR3 is CASSRLAGQQETQYF. In DNA form, the CDR3 reads TGTGCCAGCAGCCGCCTCGCAGGACAGCAAGAGACCCAGTACTTC.

The chain is built from TRBV10-1 and TRBJ2-1; TRBD2 matches 7 bases. The CDR3 is 15 amino acids. CDR1 is WNHNN and CDR2 is SYGVQD in the germline V gene (reference sequence). With 0 bases clipped from V and 15 bases from J, the junction kept 14 bases outside the gene matches. The CDR3 coding sequence is TGCGCCAGCAGTGAGTCGGGGAGGGCACAAAAAGGACGGTTCTTC. Encoded protein: CASSESGRAQKGRFF.

This rearrangement joins TRBV28 to TRBJ1-2; D is perhaps TRBD1 (5 bases). This CDR3 spans 13 amino acids. With 4 bases removed from V and 8 bases from J, the gap between germline ends came to 14 bases. Germline CDR1 and CDR2: MDHEN and SYDVKM. The CDR3 nucleotides are TGTGCCAGCAGTTCACAGGTTTTCCGGGGCTACACCTTC. Encoded protein: CASSSQVFRGYTF.

The chain carries TRBV2 and TRBJ1-4; 7 nucleotides align to TRBD1. V trimming: 8 bases; J trimming: 7 bases; junction bases outside the gene matches: 7. The CDR3 length is 13 residues. The germline V gene encodes CDR1 SNHLY and CDR2 FYNNEI. The CDR3 reads CASREGALEKLFF. The CDR3 bases are TGTGCCAGCCGGGAGGGGGCGCTTGAAAAACTGTTTTTT.

The V call is TRBV28, the J call TRBJ1-5; D possibly corresponds to TRBD1 (5 bases). V gave up 7 bases and J gave up 3 bases, with 16 bases separating them. This CDR3 comprises 15 residues. CDR1 MDHEN and CDR2 SYDVKM come from the germline V gene. The CDR3 DNA sequence: TGTGCCAGCACCGGGGCGGGACGGAACAATCAGCCCCAGCATTTT. Translated: CASTGAGRNNQPQHF.

This sequence joins TRBV18 and TRBJ2-1; possible D gene TRBD2, 5 bases. Trimming stripped 0 bases from V and 7 bases from J, with 13 bases between. This CDR3 contains 15 residues. Germline CDR1 is KGHSH and CDR2 is LQKENI. CDR3 in DNA: TGTGCCAGCTCACCACCGGGAGAGCGTCTGAATGAGCAGTTCTTC. Its translation is CASSPPGERLNEQFF.

V gene TRBV5-1 combines with J gene TRBJ2-3; TRBD2 might be the D (6 bases). The CDR3 consists of 13 residues. Germline CDR1 reads SGHRS; CDR2 reads YFSETQ. V shed 6 bases and J shed 2 bases, with 10 bases lying between them. CDR3 sequence (DNA): TGCGCCAGCAAGGCGGGAAACACAGATACGCAGTATTTT. Its translation: CASKAGNTDTQYF.

The rearrangement joins TRBV5-4 to TRBJ2-7; a possible D gene is TRBD2 (5 bases). The CDR3 is 13 amino acids. Germline V CDR1 and CDR2: SGHNT, YYREEE (reference sequence). The V gene lost 4 bases and the J gene lost 4 bases, with 12 bases spanning the gap. CDR3 DNA sequence: TGTGCCAGCAGCATTGGACTGGATTACGAGCAGTACTTC. As protein: CASSIGLDYEQYF.

This clone showed up just a few times. The chain uses TRBV2 and TRBJ2-3, with TRBD1 matching 7 bases. Germline trimming cut 4 bases from V and 2 bases from J; bases unmatched to any gene: 6. The germline gives CDR1 SNHLY, CDR2 FYNNEI. The CDR3 has 15 amino acids. The CDR3 reads CASSGDSLVTDTQYF. The CDR3 DNA reads as TGTGCCAGCAGTGGGGACAGTCTTGTCACAGATACGCAGTATTTT.

V is TRBV7-9 and J is TRBJ2-7; D unresolved. Trimming took 5 bases from V and 6 from J, leaving 8 bases between them. This CDR3 contains 11 residues. CDR1 SEHNR and CDR2 FQNEAQ come from the germline V gene (reference sequence). The CDR3 sequence: CASSAYVEQYF. DNA for the CDR3: TGTGCCAGCAGCGCGTATGTCGAGCAGTACTTC.

This chain links TRBV6-5 with TRBJ2-2; tentatively, D is TRBD2 (6 bases). Germline assignment: CDR1 MNHEY and CDR2 SVGAGI. Trimming removed 4 bases at V and 7 bases at J, with 19 bases between. There are 16 residues in the CDR3. The DNA for the CDR3 is TGTGCCAGCAGTTCCACGCCGACTAGTTATATCGGGGAGCTGTTTTTT. It encodes CASSSTPTSYIGELFF.

This chain uses TRBV6-6 with TRBJ2-1; TRBD1 matches 8 bases. J was trimmed by 6 bases and V by 6 bases; bases with no gene match: 1. CDR3 length: 12 amino acids. Germline V gene lookup returns CDR1 MNHNY and CDR2 SVGAGI (reference sequence). The CDR3 DNA reads as TGTGCCAGCAGCGACAGGGGCAATGAGCAGTTCTTC. Translation: CASSDRGNEQFF.

This chain connects TRBV30 to TRBJ1-5, with 11 bases fitting TRBD1. This CDR3 contains 14 residues. Germline lookup yields CDR1 GTSNPN and CDR2 SVGIG (reference sequence). V lost 7 bases and J lost 3; bases outside the gene matches: 5. The CDR3 region is CAFGTGGNNQPQHF. Written as DNA, the CDR3 is TGTGCCTTCGGGACAGGGGGGAACAATCAGCCCCAGCATTTT.